The clone carrying this T cell receptor beta chain was counted a few times. This entry is derived from a study of blood T cells in healthy people across ages. A sample-barcoded 5' primer and a J-beta primer mix were used in a second PCR of roughly 7 to 12 cycles. MiXCR, applied by TCRdb to the 5' RACE reads, yields one record per CDR3 protein. The sample records about a million distinct CDR3 sequences, roughly two fifths being singletons. Germline values: CDR1 SQVTM, CDR2 ANQGSEA. The CDR3 totals 13 residues. Between the trimmed V and J ends, which lost 3 bases and 5 bases, there was a span of 13 bases.

The sequenced sample was blood. This receptor was obtained from a man between 18 and 29 years old in good health. The V and J genes are TRBV29-1 and TRBJ2-5; unclear D gene. This CDR3 is CSVEVISKETQYF. In nucleotides, the CDR3 is TGCAGCGTTGAGGTTATCTCAAAGGAGACCCAGTACTTC.